These 20 T cell receptor beta chains were all obtained from the same sample, sequenced in a study of T cell responses to AZD1222 COVID-19 vaccine. Profiled with immunoSEQ multiplex PCR; TCRdb holds only in-frame clones, not every one. The sample shows about 180,000 clones, roughly 92% of them seen only once. This material consisted of peripheral blood, taken 28 days after the second AZD1222 dose. These receptors came from an adult who received the AZD1222 COVID-19 vaccine.

The gene calls are TRBV5-8 and TRBJ1-3, with TRBD1 matching over 7 bases. With V trimmed by 3 bases and J by 8 bases, 2 bases remained unmatched. This CDR3 has 12 residues. Per the germline V gene, CDR1 is SGHTS and CDR2 is YDEGEE. The CDR3 DNA sequence: TGTGCCAGCAGCTACAGGGGTGACACCATATATTTT. This encodes CASSYRGDTIYF.

The chain joins TRBV19 to TRBJ1-3, with D possibly matching TRBD1 (6 bases). The CDR3 consists of 17 residues. The germline V and J ends were trimmed by 5 bases and 0 bases, with 17 bases remaining between them. Germline V CDR1 and CDR2: LNHDA, SQIVND (reference sequence). The CDR3 is CASSPHTGPISGNTIYF. CDR3 bases: TGTGCCAGTAGTCCTCACACAGGGCCCATCTCTGGAAACACCATATATTTT. The variable domain in full, with the rest retrieved from reference TRBV19 and TRBJ1-3, is DGGITQSPKYLFRKEGQNVTLSCEQNLNHDAMYWYRQDPGQGLRLIYYSQIVNDFQKGDIAEGYSVSREKKESFPLTVTSAQKNPTAFYLCASSPHTGPISGNTIYFGEGSWLTVV.

This clone appeared a single time. This chain uses TRBV11-2 with TRBJ2-7; tentatively, D is TRBD1 or TRBD2 (6 bases each). In germline, CDR1 is SGHAT, CDR2 FQNNGV. V lost 6 bases to trimming and J lost 6 bases, with 18 bases between them. The CDR3 spans 14 residues. The DNA for the CDR3 is TGTGCCAGCAGTTCCAACCCCGAGGGGGGCGAGCAGTACTTC. Protein product: CASSSNPEGGEQYF.

The V call is TRBV19, the J call TRBJ2-2; D perhaps matches TRBD1 (6 bases). The CDR3 is 17 amino acids. Germline V gene lookup returns CDR1 LNHDA and CDR2 SQIVND (reference sequence). Trimming removed 5 bases at V and 7 bases at J, with 23 bases between. The CDR3, as DNA: TGTGCCAGTAGTCCACGGGGAAGGTTACAGGGAAGCGGGGAGCTGTTTTTT. It translates to CASSPRGRLQGSGELFF. Looking up the rest from reference TRBV19 and TRBJ2-2 gives the full variable domain: DGGITQSPKYLFRKEGQNVTLSCEQNLNHDAMYWYRQDPGQGLRLIYYSQIVNDFQKGDIAEGYSVSREKKESFPLTVTSAQKNPTAFYLCASSPRGRLQGSGELFFGEGSRLTVL.

The J gene is TRBJ1-2, the V gene TRBV18; no clear D gene. The V end was cut by 1 base, the J end by 3 bases, with 12 bases between. The CDR3 consists of 15 residues. Germline CDR1 reads KGHSH; CDR2 reads LQKENI. CDR3 in amino acids: CASSPLGQTDYGYTF. The CDR3 DNA is TGTGCCAGCTCACCACTAGGGCAGACCGACTATGGCTACACCTTC.

The chain links TRBV9 to TRBJ1-4; 9 bases match TRBD1. J was trimmed by 6 bases and V by 4 bases; bases with no gene match: 7. Germline V gene sequence: CDR1 SGDLS, CDR2 YYNGEE. The CDR3 sequence is 15 residues long. CDR3 nucleotides: TGTGCCAGCAGCCCGAGGACAGGGGAGGATGAAAAACTGTTTTTT. Its translation: CASSPRTGEDEKLFF. Full variable domain (remainder filled in from reference TRBV9 and TRBJ1-4): DSGVTQTPKHLITATGQRVTLRCSPRSGDLSVYWYQQSLDQGLQFLIQYYNGEERAKGNILERFSAQQFPDLHSELNLSSLELGDSALYFCASSPRTGEDEKLFFGSGTQLSVL.

V is TRBV5-1 and J is TRBJ2-2; D remains ambiguous. With 2 bases removed from V and 1 base from J, the gap between germline ends came to 6 bases. The CDR3 runs 14 residues. Germline CDR1 SGHRS, CDR2 YFSETQ. The CDR3 region is CASSFLQNTGELFF. In DNA, the CDR3 is TGCGCCAGCAGCTTTCTCCAGAACACCGGGGAGCTGTTTTTT.

The gene calls are TRBV6-5 and TRBJ2-6, with D uncertain. Germline V gives CDR1 MNHEY, CDR2 SVGAGI. The CDR3 runs 13 residues. V lost 3 bases and J lost 3, with 3 bases in between. In DNA, the CDR3 is TGTGCCAGCAGTTATAGTGGGGCCAACGTCCTGACTTTC. Translating gives CASSYSGANVLTF.

The chain uses TRBV4-3 and TRBJ1-6; D is unclear. Deletions cut 0 bases from V and 7 bases from J, with 13 bases between. This CDR3 has 16 amino acids. The germline CDR1 and CDR2 sequences are LGHNA and YSLEER. As DNA, the CDR3 is TGCGCCAGCAGCCAAGAATTTGGGCTGGCCAATTCACCCCTCCACTTT. This sequence encodes CASSQEFGLANSPLHF.

V is TRBV11-2 and J is TRBJ1-3; TRBD1 matches 7 bases. After removal of 5 bases from V and 0 bases from J, the junction contained 1 base not matched to a gene. This CDR3 is 14 amino acids long. Germline V gives CDR1 SGHAT, CDR2 FQNNGV. In DNA, the CDR3 is TGTGCCAGCAGCACAGGGGCCTCTGGAAACACCATATATTTT. Translation: CASSTGASGNTIYF.

This chain joins TRBV10-3 and TRBJ1-1; D possibly corresponds to TRBD1 (5 bases). Germline V CDR1 and CDR2: ENHRY, SYGVKD. This CDR3 spans 15 amino acids. Between the trimmed V and J ends, which lost 6 bases and 0 bases, there was a span of 14 bases. DNA of the CDR3: TGTGCCATCAGCCAGACCGACAGCATGAACACTGAAGCTTTCTTT. This sequence encodes CAISQTDSMNTEAFF.

The chain is built from TRBV5-8 and TRBJ2-7; unclear D gene. The V gene's germline CDR1 is SGHTS and CDR2 YDEGEE. The CDR3 has 13 residues. Trimming cost V 3 bases and J 4 bases, with 11 bases left between them. The CDR3 DNA reads TGTGCCAGCAGCTGGAGCAGGAAATACGAGCAGTACTTC. It translates to CASSWSRKYEQYF.

The chain carries TRBV3-1 (or the pseudogene TRBV3-2) and TRBJ1-5; TRBD1 might be the D (5 bases). The V end lost 6 bases, the J end lost 7 bases, and 13 bases lay between the germline ends. The CDR3 sequence is 13 residues long. Germline values: CDR1 LGHDT, CDR2 YNNKEL (reference sequence). The CDR3 region has the DNA TGTGCCAGCAGTCGACAGATAAACCAGCCCCAGCATTTT. This sequence encodes CASSRQINQPQHF.

This chain joins TRBV25-1 and TRBJ2-1; either TRBD1 or TRBD2 may fit D (5 bases each). The CDR3 is 15 residues long. The germline V and J ends were trimmed by 6 bases and 0 bases, with 12 bases remaining between them. CDR1 and CDR2 (germline): MGHDK, SYGVNS. CDR3 loop: CASSYSGGSYNEQFF. CDR3 coding DNA: TGTGCCAGCAGCTACTCTGGGGGCTCCTACAATGAGCAGTTCTTC.

This rearrangement joins TRBV11-2 to TRBJ2-2, with 8 positions matching TRBD2. V shed 1 base, J shed 6 bases, and the junction held 13 bases outside the gene matches. The CDR3 consists of 18 residues. Germline values: CDR1 SGHAT, CDR2 FQNNGV. The CDR3 sequence: CASSLGRGRERESGELFF. CDR3 DNA: TGTGCCAGCAGCTTAGGCCGGGGGCGGGAGCGGGAGTCCGGGGAGCTGTTTTTT.

The chain uses TRBV3-1 (or the pseudogene TRBV3-2) and TRBJ1-2; D gene uncertain. This CDR3 spans 12 amino acids. The germline gives CDR1 LGHDT, CDR2 YNNKEL (reference sequence). The V gene lost 7 bases and the J gene lost 2 bases, with 8 bases spanning the gap. The CDR3 sequence: CASNGVNYGYTF. The CDR3 nucleotides are TGTGCCAGCAACGGAGTAAACTATGGCTACACCTTC.

The V gene is TRBV2, the J gene TRBJ1-1; D gene ambiguous. The CDR3 has 15 residues. Germline V lookup: CDR1 SNHLY, CDR2 FYNNEI. Trimming stripped 7 bases from V and 1 base from J, with 16 bases between. This CDR3 is CASNAMGSRNTEAFF. The CDR3 region has the DNA TGTGCCAGCAATGCAATGGGGAGTAGGAACACTGAAGCTTTCTTT.

This rearrangement joins TRBV3-1 (or the pseudogene TRBV3-2) to TRBJ2-7; D gene unclear. V was pared by 5 bases and J by 3 bases, with 5 bases between. Germline V gives CDR1 LGHDT, CDR2 YNNKEL (reference sequence). The CDR3 totals 11 residues. CDR3 region: CASSADYEQYF. In nucleotides, the CDR3 is TGTGCCAGCAGCGCCGACTACGAGCAGTACTTC.

This chain joins TRBV28 and TRBJ1-2, with a tentative D call TRBD1 (5 bases). The CDR3 is 14 residues long. The germline V gene has CDR1 MDHEN and CDR2 SYDVKM. V lost 6 bases and J lost 4, with 15 bases in between. Here the CDR3 reads CASRGRGRGYGYTF. The CDR3, as DNA: TGTGCCAGCAGAGGACGGGGCCGGGGCTATGGCTACACCTTC.

The rearrangement uses TRBV2 and TRBJ2-2; TRBD2 agrees at 8 bases. Germline lookup yields CDR1 SNHLY and CDR2 FYNNEI. This CDR3 contains 16 residues. The J segment lost 3 bases and the V segment lost 7 bases, leaving 10 bases of the junction unmatched. The CDR3 region has the DNA TGTGCCAGCAAGGAGCGGGGGAGATCCTACACCGGGGAGCTGTTTTTT. Its translation is CASKERGRSYTGELFF.